Listed here are 7 T cell receptor beta chains from one sample, sequenced in a study of shared clonotypes between healthy human individuals. Naive CD8 cells, CD45RO-negative and positively selected for CCR7, excluded terminally differentiated effector memory CD45RA+ cells. TCRdb's table, derived via immunoSEQ multiplex PCR, lists solely in-frame clones and lacks some. The sample comprises roughly 2,000,000 clones, about 93% of which are singletons, and around 1.8% rests with the top ten. The sequencing sample was made of naive CD8+ T cells from PBMCs. These receptors all come from a man in his late teens or twenties in good health. Some clones in this sample may be carry-over from other donors' samples.

The chain links TRBV15 to TRBJ2-7; 7 bases align to TRBD2. Germline V gene lookup returns CDR1 LNHNV and CDR2 YYDKDF (reference sequence). V trimming: 4 bases; J trimming: 2 bases; junction bases outside the gene matches: 14. The CDR3 runs to 17 residues. In DNA form, the CDR3 reads TGTGCCACCAGCATGAAATCTAGCGGAGATCCTCCCTACGAGCAGTACTTC. This sequence encodes CATSMKSSGDPPYEQYF. Filled out from reference TRBV15 and TRBJ2-7, the complete variable domain reads DAMVIQNPRYQVTQFGKPVTLSCSQTLNHNVMYWYQQKSSQAPKLLFHYYDKDFNNEADTPDNFQSRRPNTSFCFLDIRSPGLGDTAMYLCATSMKSSGDPPYEQYFGPGTRLTVT.

The chain has TRBV29-1 and TRBJ2-2; D is undetermined. Trimming shortened V by 1 base and J by 2 bases, and 11 bases separated the two germline ends. The CDR3 totals 15 residues. The germline gives CDR1 SQVTM, CDR2 ANQGSEA. The CDR3 reads CSVEVWAENTGELFF. In DNA form, the CDR3 reads TGCAGCGTTGAAGTTTGGGCGGAAAACACCGGGGAGCTGTTTTTT.

The V gene is TRBV7-9, the J gene TRBJ2-5; 10 nucleotides agree with TRBD1. The CDR3 runs to 16 residues. Per the germline V gene, CDR1 is SEHNR and CDR2 is FQNEAQ (reference sequence). The junction had 8 bases not matched to a gene; V was cut back by 3 bases and J by 4 bases. CDR3 amino acids: CASSFFLGQGSETQYF. The CDR3 DNA sequence: TGTGCCAGCAGCTTTTTTTTGGGACAGGGGTCAGAGACCCAGTACTTC. The full variable domain, completed using reference TRBV7-9 and TRBJ2-5, is DTGVSQNPRHKITKRGQNVTFRCDPISEHNRLYWYRQTLGQGPEFLTYFQNEAQLEKSRLLSDRFSAERPKGSFSTLEIQRTEQGDSAMYLCASSFFLGQGSETQYFGPGTRLLVL.

DNA of the CDR3: TGTGCCAGCAGCTTAACAGGGGGCTCGGCTGAAGCTTTCTTT. It encodes CASSLTGGSAEAFF. This rearrangement joins TRBV7-3 to TRBJ1-1, with 7 bases that match TRBD1. Germline V CDR1 and CDR2: SGHTA, FQGTGA. V was pared by 0 bases and J by 6 bases, with 4 bases of the junction left unmatched. The CDR3 loop spans 14 amino acids.

V gene TRBV19 combines with J gene TRBJ2-5; TRBD1 aligns across 11 bases. The length of the CDR3 is 17 residues. Per the germline V gene, CDR1 is LNHDA and CDR2 is SQIVND (reference sequence). Unmatched junction bases numbered 8, after V lost 0 bases and J lost 5 bases. CDR3 amino acids: CASSIDLGTGGGETQYF. In DNA form, the CDR3 reads TGTGCCAGTAGTATAGATTTAGGGACAGGGGGTGGTGAGACCCAGTACTTC.

This clone showed up just once. For the CDR3, the DNA is TGTGCCACCAGCAAAGGACAGGGCTCCTACGAGCAGTACTTC. It translates to CATSKGQGSYEQYF. The rearrangement links TRBV15 to TRBJ2-7; 8 nucleotides align to TRBD1. With 4 bases clipped from V and 0 bases from J, the junction kept 2 bases outside the gene matches. Germline values: CDR1 LNHNV, CDR2 YYDKDF (reference sequence). CDR3 length: 14 amino acids.

The rearrangement joins TRBV10-2 to TRBJ2-7; D ambiguous. The CDR3 runs to 14 residues. V lost 0 bases and J lost 2, with 8 bases in between. Germline CDR1 WSHSY, CDR2 SAAADI. CDR3 residues: CASSESVAAYEQYF. The CDR3 bases are TGCGCCAGCAGTGAGTCTGTGGCCGCCTACGAGCAGTACTTC.